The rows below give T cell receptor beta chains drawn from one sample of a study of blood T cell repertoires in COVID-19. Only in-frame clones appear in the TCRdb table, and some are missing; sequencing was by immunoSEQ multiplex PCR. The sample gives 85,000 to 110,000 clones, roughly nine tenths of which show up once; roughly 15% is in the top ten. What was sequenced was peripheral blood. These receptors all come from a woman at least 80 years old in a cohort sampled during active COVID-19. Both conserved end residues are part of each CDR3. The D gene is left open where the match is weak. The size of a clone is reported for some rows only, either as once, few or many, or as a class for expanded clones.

TGTGCCACCCGGATAAATGAGGATCGAGATACGCAGTATTTT | CATRINEDRDTQYF | . | . | TRBJ2-3 | TRBV10-3
TGTGCCAGCAGCCTTAGACAGGGCACAGATACGCAGTATTTT | CASSLRQGTDTQYF | few | . | TRBJ2-3 | TRBV3-1/TRBV3-2
TGTGCCAGCAGCCCAACCAGAGTAGCGGGACCCTACGAGCAGTACTTC | CASSPTRVAGPYEQYF | . | TRBD2 | TRBJ2-7 | TRBV3-1/TRBV3-2
TGTGCCAGCAGCCCAGACAGAGCCTTAGGATACGAGCAGTACTTC | CASSPDRALGYEQYF | . | . | TRBJ2-7 | TRBV9
TGTGCCAGTAGTATTTCTGGACAGTCGGCACCCCTCCACTTT | CASSISGQSAPLHF | . | . | TRBJ1-6 | TRBV19
TGTGCCAGCAGGTTTACAGGGAATGGGGCCAACGTCCTGACTTTC | CASRFTGNGANVLTF | . | . | TRBJ2-6 | TRBV2
TGTGCCAGCAGCCCGGGACAGGGGAGCGCTGGAAACACCATATATTTT | CASSPGQGSAGNTIYF | . | TRBD1 | TRBJ1-3 | TRBV6-2/TRBV6-3
TGTGCCAGCAGCTTGGCCGGGAGACCGAACACCGGGGAGCTGTTTTTT | CASSLAGRPNTGELFF | few | . | TRBJ2-2 | TRBV5-4
TGTGCCAGCAGCTCCCCTCACAGGGATAGCGAGCAGTACTTC | CASSSPHRDSEQYF | few | . | TRBJ2-7 | TRBV5-5
TGTGCCAGCAGTCCTCGGACAGGGCGGGATGAGCAGTTCTTC | CASSPRTGRDEQFF | . | TRBD1 | TRBJ2-1 | TRBV6-6
TGCGCCAGCAGCCCAAACCTGGGGGGGATGGGATCACCCCTCCACTTT | CASSPNLGGMGSPLHF | . | . | TRBJ1-6 | TRBV5-1
TGTGCCAGCAGCGACCTCCGGGACAGGGAATTCTTC | CASSDLRDREFF | . | TRBD1 | TRBJ2-7 | TRBV5-4
TGTGCCAGCAGCTTGCAGGGGATGAGGATTCCTTTCTTT | CASSLQGMRIPFF | . | . | TRBJ1-1 | TRBV5-4
TGTGCCCGCAGCGTCGCGGCGGGGGGGGGACAATGGGGAGAGACCCAGTACTTC | CARSVAAGGGQWGETQYF | . | TRBD2 | TRBJ2-5 | TRBV9
TGTGCCAGTAGTTTGGGGCTAGGGCAGGGGGTTCGCACCGGGGAGCTGTTTTTT | CASSLGLGQGVRTGELFF | . | TRBD1 | TRBJ2-2 | TRBV19
TGTGCCAGCAGTTTAGGCACGAAAGCTTTCTTT | CASSLGTKAFF | . | . | TRBJ1-1 | TRBV28
TGTGCCAGCAGTGAATTTGTTCAGGGATTGGGTCAGCCCCAGCATTTT | CASSEFVQGLGQPQHF | . | . | TRBJ1-5 | TRBV6-1
TGTGCCAGCTCACCACCGACAGGTAACATTCAGTACTTC | CASSPPTGNIQYF | . | . | TRBJ2-4 | TRBV18
TGTGCCAGCAGTCCGGGACAGGGGGCGAGGGGGACCCAGTACTTC | CASSPGQGARGTQYF | . | TRBD1 | TRBJ2-5 | TRBV27
TGTGCCAGCAGCCTTAATGGGGCCCCGGGAGCAGATACGCAGTATTTT | CASSLNGAPGADTQYF | . | . | TRBJ2-3 | TRBV14
TGTGCCAGCAGCTTCCGGGACAGGGTACAAGAGACCCAGTACTTC | CASSFRDRVQETQYF | . | TRBD1 | TRBJ2-5 | TRBV7-2
TGTGCCAGCAGCTTAGCGTGGGGAGATCAGCCCCAGCATTTT | CASSLAWGDQPQHF | . | . | TRBJ1-5 | TRBV7-8
TGTGCCAGCAGTGGCCGACTAGAATCAACCGGGGAGCTGTTTTTT | CASSGRLESTGELFF | . | . | TRBJ2-2 | TRBV25-1